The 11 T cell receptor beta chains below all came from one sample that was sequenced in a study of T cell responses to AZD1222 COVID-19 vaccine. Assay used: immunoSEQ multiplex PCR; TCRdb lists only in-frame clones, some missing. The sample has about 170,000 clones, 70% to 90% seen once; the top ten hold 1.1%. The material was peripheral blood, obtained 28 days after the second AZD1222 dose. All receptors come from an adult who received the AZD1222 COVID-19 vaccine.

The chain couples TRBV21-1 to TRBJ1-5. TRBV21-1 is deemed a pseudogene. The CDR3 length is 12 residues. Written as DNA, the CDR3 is TGTGCCAGCAGAAGTAGCAATCAGCCCCAGCATTTT. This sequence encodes CASRSSNQPQHF.

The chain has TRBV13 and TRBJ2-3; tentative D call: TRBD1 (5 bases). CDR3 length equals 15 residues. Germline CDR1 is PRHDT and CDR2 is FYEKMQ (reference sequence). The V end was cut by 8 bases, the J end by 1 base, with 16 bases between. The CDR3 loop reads CASAQTAPGTDTQYF. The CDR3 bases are TGTGCCAGCGCACAGACAGCCCCGGGCACAGATACGCAGTATTTT.

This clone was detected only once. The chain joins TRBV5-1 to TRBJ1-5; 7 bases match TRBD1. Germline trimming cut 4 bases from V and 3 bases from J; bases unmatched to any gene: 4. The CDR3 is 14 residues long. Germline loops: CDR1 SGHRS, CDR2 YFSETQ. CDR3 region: CASSVGQPNQPQHF. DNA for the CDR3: TGCGCCAGCAGCGTGGGACAGCCCAATCAGCCCCAGCATTTT.

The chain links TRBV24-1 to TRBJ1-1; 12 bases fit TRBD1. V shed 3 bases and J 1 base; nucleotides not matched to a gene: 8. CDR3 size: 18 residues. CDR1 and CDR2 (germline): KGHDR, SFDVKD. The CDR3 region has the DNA TGTGCCACCAGTGATGAACCGGGACAGGGGGCCCCGAACACTGAAGCTTTCTTT. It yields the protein CATSDEPGQGAPNTEAFF.

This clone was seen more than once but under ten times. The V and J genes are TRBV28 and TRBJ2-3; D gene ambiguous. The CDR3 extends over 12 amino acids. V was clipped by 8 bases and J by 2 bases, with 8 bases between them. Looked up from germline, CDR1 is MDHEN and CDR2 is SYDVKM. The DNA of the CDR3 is TGTGCCAGCCGAGAGAACACAGATACGCAGTATTTT. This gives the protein CASRENTDTQYF.

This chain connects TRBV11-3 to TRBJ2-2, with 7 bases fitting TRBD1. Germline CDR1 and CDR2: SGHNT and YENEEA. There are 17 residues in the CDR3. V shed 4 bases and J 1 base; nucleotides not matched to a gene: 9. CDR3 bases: TGTGCCAGCAGCTCGACAAACTACAGGGGGAACACCGGGGAGCTGTTTTTT. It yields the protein CASSSTNYRGNTGELFF.

CDR3 DNA sequence: TGCGCCAGCAGCTTGGGGGAGGCCAATCAGCCCCAGCATTTT. This sequence encodes CASSLGEANQPQHF. The chain employs TRBV5-1 and TRBJ1-5; unclear D gene. The CDR3 runs to 14 residues. V shed 0 bases and J shed 3 bases, with 7 bases lying between them. The germline CDR1 and CDR2 sequences are SGHRS and YFSETQ.

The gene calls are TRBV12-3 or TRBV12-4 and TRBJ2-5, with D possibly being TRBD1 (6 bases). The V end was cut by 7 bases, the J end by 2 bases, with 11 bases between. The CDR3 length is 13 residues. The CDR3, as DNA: TGTGCCAGCATCAGAGGACAGCAAGAGACCCAGTACTTC. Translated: CASIRGQQETQYF.

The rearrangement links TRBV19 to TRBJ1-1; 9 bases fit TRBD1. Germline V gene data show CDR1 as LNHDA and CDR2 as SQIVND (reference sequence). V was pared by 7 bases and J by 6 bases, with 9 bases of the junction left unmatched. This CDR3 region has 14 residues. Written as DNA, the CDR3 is TGTGCCAGTATCAATACAGGGGGCAGCCCTGAAGCTTTCTTT. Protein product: CASINTGGSPEAFF.

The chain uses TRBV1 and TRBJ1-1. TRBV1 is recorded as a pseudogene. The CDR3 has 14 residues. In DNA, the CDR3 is TGCACCAGCAGCCAAGATTGGGTGAACACTGAAGCTTTCTTT. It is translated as CTSSQDWVNTEAFF.

In DNA form, the CDR3 reads TGTGCCAGTAGCCCGGGACAGTACGCCGGGGAGCTGTTTTTT. Its protein product is CASSPGQYAGELFF. V and J are TRBV19 and TRBJ2-2; 7 nucleotides align to TRBD1. V was clipped by 6 bases and J by 6 bases; unmatched bases: 7. The germline V gene has CDR1 LNHDA and CDR2 SQIVND (reference sequence). The CDR3 is 14 residues long.